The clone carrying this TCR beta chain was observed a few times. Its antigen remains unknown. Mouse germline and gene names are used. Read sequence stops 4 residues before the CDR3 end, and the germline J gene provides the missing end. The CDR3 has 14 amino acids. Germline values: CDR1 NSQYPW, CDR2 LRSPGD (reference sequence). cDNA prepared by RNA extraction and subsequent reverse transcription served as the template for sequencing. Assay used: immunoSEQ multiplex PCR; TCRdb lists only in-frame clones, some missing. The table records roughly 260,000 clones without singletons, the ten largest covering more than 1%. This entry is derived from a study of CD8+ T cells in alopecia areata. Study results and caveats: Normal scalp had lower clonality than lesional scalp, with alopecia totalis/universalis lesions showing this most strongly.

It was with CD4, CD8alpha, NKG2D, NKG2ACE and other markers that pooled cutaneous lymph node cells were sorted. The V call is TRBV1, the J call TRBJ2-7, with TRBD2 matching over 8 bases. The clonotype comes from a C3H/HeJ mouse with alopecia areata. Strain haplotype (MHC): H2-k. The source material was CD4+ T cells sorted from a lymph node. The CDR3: CTCSAESGGYEQYF. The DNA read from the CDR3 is TGCACCTGCAGTGCAGAATCTGGGGGGTAT.